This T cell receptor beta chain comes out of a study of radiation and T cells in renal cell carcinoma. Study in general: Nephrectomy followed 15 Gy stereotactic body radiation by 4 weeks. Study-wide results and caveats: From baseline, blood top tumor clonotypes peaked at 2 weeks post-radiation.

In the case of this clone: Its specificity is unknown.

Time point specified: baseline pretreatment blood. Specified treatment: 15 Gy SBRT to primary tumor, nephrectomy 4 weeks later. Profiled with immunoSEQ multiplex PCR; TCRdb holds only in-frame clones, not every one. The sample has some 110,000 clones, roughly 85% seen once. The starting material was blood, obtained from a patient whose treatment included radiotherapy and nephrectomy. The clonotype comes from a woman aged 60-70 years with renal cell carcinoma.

Here the CDR3 DNA reads TGTGCCAGCAGTAGACAGGAGGGAGAAAAACTGTTTTTT. This gives the protein CASSRQEGEKLFF. J is TRBJ1-4 and V is TRBV27, with D possibly being TRBD1 (6 bases). Trimming took 5 bases from V and 8 from J, leaving 12 bases between them. Germline loops: CDR1 MNHEY, CDR2 SMNVEV (reference sequence). This CDR3 comprises 13 residues.